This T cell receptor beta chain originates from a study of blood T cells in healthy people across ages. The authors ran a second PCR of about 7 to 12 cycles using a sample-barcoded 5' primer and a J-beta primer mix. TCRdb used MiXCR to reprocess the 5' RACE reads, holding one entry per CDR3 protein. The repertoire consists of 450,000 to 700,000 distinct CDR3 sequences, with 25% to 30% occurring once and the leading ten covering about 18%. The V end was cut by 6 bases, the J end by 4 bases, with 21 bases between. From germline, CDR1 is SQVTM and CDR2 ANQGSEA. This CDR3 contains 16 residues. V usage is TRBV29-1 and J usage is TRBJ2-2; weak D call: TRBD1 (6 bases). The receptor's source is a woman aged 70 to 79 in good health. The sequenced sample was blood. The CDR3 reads CSVVSAQGQGTGELFF. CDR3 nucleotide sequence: TGCAGCGTCGTTTCGGCACAGGGACAAGGCACCGGGGAGCTGTTTTTT.